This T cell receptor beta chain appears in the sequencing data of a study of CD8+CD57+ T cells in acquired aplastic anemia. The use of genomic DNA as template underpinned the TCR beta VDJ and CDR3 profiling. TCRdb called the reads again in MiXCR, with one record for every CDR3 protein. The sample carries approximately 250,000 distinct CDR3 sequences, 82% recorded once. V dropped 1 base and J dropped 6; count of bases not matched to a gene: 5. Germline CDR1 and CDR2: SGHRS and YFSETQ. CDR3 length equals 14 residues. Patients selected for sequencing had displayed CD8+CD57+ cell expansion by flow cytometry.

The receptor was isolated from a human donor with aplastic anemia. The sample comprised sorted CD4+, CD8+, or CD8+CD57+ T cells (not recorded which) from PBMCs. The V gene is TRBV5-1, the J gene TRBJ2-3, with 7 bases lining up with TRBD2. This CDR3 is CASSLRLAEDTQYF. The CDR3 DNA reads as TGCGCCAGCAGCTTGCGGCTAGCGGAGGATACGCAGTATTTT.